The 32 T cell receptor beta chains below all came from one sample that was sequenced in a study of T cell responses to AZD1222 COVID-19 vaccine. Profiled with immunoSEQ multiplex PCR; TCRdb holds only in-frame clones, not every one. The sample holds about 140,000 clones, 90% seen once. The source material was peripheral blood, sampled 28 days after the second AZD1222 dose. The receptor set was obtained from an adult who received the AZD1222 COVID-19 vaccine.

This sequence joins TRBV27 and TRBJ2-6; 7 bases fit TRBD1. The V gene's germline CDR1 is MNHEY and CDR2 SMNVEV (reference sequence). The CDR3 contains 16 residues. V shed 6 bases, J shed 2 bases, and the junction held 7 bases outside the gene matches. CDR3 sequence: CASSSLTGAGANVLTF. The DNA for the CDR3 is TGTGCCAGCAGCTCCCTCACAGGGGCTGGGGCCAACGTCCTGACTTTC. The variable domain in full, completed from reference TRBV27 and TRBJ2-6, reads EAQVTQNPRYLITVTGKKLTVTCSQNMNHEYMSWYRQDPGLGLRQIYYSMNVEVTDKGDVPEGYKVSRKEKRNFPLILESPSPNQTSLYFCASSSLTGAGANVLTFGAGSRLTVL.

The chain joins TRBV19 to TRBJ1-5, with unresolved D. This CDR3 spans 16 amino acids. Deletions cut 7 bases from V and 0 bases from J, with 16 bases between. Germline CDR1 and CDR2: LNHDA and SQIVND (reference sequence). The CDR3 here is CASIPSAPNSNQPQHF. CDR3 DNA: TGTGCCAGTATTCCTAGCGCCCCTAATAGCAATCAGCCCCAGCATTTT.

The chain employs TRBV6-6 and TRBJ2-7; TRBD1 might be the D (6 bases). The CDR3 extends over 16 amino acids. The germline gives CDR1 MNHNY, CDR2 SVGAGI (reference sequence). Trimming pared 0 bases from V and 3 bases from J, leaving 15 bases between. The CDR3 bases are TGTGCCAGCAGTTACTCTGGGGGCCAAGGGAGCTACGAGCAGTACTTC. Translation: CASSYSGGQGSYEQYF.

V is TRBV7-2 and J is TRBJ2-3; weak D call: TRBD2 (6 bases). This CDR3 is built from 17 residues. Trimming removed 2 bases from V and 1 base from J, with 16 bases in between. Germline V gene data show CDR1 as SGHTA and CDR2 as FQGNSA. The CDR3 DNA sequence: TGTGCCAGCAGCTTAAGTCGGGCGGGGATCGGCACAGATACGCAGTATTTT. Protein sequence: CASSLSRAGIGTDTQYF.

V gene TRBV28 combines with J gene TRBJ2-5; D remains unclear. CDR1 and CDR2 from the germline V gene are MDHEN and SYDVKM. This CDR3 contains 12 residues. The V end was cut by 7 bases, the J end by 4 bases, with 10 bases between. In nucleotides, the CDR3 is TGTGCCAGCACCTCAGGATCAGAGACCCAGTACTTC. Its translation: CASTSGSETQYF.

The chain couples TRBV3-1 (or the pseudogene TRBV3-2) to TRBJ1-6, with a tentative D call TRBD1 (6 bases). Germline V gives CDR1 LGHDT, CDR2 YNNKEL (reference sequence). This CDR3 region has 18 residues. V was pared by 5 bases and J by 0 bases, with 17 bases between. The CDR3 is CASSRTALRSSYNSPLHF. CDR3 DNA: TGTGCCAGCAGCAGGACAGCCCTCAGGAGCTCCTATAATTCACCCCTCCACTTT.

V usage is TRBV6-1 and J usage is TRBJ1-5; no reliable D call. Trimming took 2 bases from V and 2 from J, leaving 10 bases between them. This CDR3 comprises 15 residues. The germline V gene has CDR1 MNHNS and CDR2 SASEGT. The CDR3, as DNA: TGTGCCAGCAGTGAAAGCGGAAGGGGCAATCAGCCCCAGCATTTT. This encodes CASSESGRGNQPQHF.

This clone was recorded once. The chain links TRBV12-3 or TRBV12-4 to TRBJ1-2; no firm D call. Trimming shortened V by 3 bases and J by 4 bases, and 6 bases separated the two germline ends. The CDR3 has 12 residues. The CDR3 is CASSFAPYGYTF. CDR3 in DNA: TGTGCCAGCAGTTTTGCTCCCTATGGCTACACCTTC.

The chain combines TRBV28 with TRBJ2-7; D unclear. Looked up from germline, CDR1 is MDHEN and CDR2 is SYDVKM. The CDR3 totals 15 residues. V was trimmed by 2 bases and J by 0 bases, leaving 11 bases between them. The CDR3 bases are TGTGCCAGCAGTTTAAGTCGATTGCTCTCCTACGAGCAGTACTTC. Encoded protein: CASSLSRLLSYEQYF.

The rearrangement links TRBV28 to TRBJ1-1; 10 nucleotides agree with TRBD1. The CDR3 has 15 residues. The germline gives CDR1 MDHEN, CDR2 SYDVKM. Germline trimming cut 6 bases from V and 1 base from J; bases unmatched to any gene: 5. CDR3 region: CASRGTGEPNTEAFF. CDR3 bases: TGTGCCAGCAGAGGGACAGGGGAACCGAACACTGAAGCTTTCTTT. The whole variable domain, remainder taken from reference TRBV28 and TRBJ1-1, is DVKVTQSSRYLVKRTGEKVFLECVQDMDHENMFWYRQDPGLGLRLIYFSYDVKMKEKGDIPEGYSVSREKKERFSLILESASTNQTSMYLCASRGTGEPNTEAFFGQGTRLTVV.

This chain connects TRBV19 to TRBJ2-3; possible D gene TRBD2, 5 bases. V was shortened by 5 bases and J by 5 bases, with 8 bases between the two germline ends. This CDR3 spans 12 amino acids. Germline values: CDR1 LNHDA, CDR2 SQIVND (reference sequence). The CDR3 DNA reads TGTGCCAGTAGTCTTAGCGTAGATACGCAGTATTTT. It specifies CASSLSVDTQYF.

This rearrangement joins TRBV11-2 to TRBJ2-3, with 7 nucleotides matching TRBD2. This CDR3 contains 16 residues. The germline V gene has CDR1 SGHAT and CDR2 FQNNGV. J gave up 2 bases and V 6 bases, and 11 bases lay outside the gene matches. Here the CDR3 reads CASRYRLAQLTDTQYF. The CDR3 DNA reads TGTGCCAGCAGGTACCGACTAGCCCAACTCACAGATACGCAGTATTTT. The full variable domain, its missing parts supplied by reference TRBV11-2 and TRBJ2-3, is EAGVAQSPRYKIIEKRQSVAFWCNPISGHATLYWYQQILGQGPKLLIQFQNNGVVDDSQLPKDRFSAERLKGVDSTLKIQPAKLEDSAVYLCASRYRLAQLTDTQYFGPGTRLTVL.

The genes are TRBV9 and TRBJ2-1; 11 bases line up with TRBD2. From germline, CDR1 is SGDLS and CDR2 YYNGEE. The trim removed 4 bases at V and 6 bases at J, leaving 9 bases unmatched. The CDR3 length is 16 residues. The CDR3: CASSPQPGTSGNEQFF. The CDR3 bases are TGTGCCAGCAGCCCCCAACCCGGGACTAGCGGCAATGAGCAGTTCTTC.

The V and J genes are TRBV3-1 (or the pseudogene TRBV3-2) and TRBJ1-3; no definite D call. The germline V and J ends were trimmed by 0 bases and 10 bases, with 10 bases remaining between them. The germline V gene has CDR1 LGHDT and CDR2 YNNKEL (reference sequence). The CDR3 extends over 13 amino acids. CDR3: CASSQDRGGTIYF. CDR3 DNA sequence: TGTGCCAGCAGCCAAGATCGGGGTGGAACCATATATTTT.

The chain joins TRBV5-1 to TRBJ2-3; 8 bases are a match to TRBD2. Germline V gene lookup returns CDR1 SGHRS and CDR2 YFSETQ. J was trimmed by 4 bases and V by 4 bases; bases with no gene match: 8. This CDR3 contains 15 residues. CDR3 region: CASSITGGPADTQYF. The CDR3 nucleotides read TGCGCCAGCAGCATAACGGGGGGGCCTGCAGATACGCAGTATTTT.

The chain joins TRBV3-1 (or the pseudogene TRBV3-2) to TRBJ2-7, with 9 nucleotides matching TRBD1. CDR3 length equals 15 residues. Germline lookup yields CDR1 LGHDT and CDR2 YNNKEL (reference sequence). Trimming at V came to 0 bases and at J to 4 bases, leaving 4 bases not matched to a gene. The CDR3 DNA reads TGTGCCAGCAGCCAAGAAGGGACAGGGTCTTACGAGCAGTACTTC. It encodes CASSQEGTGSYEQYF.

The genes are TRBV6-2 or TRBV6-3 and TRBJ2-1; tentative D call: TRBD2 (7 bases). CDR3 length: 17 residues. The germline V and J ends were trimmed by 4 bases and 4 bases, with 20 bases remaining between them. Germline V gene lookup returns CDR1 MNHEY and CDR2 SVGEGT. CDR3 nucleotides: TGTGCCAGCAGTTCGACTGTAGGGGGAGGGGGTTACAATGAGCAGTTCTTC. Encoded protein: CASSSTVGGGGYNEQFF.

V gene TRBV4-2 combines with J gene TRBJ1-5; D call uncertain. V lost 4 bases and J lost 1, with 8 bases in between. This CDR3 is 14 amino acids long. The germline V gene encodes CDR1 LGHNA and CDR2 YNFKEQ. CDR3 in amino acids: CASSLDPSNQPQHF. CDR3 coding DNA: TGTGCCAGCAGCCTAGACCCAAGCAATCAGCCCCAGCATTTT.

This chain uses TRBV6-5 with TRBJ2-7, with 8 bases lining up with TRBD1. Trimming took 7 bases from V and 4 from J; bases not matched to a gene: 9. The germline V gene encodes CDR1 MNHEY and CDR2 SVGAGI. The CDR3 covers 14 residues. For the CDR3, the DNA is TGTGCCAGCAATGGGGGACAGGTTATTTACGAGCAGTACTTC. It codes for CASNGGQVIYEQYF.

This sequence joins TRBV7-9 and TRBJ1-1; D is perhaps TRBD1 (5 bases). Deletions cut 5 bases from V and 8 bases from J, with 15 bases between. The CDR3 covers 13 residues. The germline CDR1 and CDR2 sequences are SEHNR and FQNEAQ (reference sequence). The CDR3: CASSPHGGGEAFF. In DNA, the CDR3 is TGTGCCAGCAGCCCTCATGGGGGGGGAGAAGCTTTCTTT. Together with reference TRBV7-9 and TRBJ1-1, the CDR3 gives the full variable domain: DTGVSQNPRHKITKRGQNVTFRCDPISEHNRLYWYRQTLGQGPEFLTYFQNEAQLEKSRLLSDRFSAERPKGSFSTLEIQRTEQGDSAMYLCASSPHGGGEAFFGQGTRLTVV.

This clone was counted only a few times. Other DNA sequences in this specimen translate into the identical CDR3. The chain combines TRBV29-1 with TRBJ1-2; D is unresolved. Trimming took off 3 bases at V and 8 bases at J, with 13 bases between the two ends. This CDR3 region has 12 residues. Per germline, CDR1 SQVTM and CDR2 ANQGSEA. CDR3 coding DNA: TGCAGCGTTGAGATATCAGGAGGAGGCTACACCTTC. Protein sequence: CSVEISGGGYTF.

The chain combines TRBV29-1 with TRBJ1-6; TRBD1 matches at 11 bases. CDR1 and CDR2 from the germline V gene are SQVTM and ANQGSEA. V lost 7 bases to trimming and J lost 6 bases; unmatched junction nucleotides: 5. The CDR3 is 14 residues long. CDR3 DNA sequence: TGCAGCGGCGGGACAGGGGGAGGTAATTCACCCCTCCACTTT. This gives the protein CSGGTGGGNSPLHF.

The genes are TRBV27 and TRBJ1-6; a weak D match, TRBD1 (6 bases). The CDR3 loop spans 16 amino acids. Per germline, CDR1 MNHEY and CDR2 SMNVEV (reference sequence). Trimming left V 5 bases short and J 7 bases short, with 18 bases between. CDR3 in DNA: TGTGCCAGCAGTACGTCCCGACAGGACCCGAATTCACCCCTCCACTTT. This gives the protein CASSTSRQDPNSPLHF.

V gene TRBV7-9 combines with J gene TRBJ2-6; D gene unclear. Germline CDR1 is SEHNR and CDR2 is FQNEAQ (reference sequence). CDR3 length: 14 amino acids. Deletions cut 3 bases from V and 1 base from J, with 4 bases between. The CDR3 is CASSLGSGANVLTF. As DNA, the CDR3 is TGTGCCAGCAGCTTGGGATCTGGGGCCAACGTCCTGACTTTC.

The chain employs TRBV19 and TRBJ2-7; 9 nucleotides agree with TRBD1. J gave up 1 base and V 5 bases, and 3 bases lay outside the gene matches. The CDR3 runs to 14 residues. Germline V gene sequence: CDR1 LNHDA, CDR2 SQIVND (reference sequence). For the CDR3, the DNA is TGTGCCAGTAGTTTGGACAGGGGATCCTACGAGCAGTACTTC. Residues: CASSLDRGSYEQYF.

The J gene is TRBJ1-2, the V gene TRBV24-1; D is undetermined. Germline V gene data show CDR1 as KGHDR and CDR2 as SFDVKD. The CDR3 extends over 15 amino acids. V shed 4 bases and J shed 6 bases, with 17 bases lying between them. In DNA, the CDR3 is TGTGCCACCAGTGAGGGTTTAGAGGGAAGACATGGCTACACCTTC. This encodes CATSEGLEGRHGYTF.

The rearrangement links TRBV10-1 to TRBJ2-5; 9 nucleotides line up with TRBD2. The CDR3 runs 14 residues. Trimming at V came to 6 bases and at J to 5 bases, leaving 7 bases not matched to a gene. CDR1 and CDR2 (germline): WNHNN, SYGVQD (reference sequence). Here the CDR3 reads CASSPGLATETQYF. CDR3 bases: TGCGCCAGCAGCCCGGGACTAGCCACGGAGACCCAGTACTTC.

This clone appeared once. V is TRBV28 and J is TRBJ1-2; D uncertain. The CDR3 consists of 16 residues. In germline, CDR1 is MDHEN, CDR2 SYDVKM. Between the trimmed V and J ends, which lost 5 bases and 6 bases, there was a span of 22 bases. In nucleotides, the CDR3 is TGTGCCAGCAGTCCCCTTCGGGGTCGCCCCTCGGATGGCTACACCTTC. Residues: CASSPLRGRPSDGYTF.

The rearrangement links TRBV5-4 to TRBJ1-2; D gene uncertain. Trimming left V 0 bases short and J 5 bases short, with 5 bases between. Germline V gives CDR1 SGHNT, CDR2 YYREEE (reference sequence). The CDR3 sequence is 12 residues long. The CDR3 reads CASSLENYGYTF. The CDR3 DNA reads TGTGCCAGCAGCTTGGAAAATTATGGCTACACCTTC.

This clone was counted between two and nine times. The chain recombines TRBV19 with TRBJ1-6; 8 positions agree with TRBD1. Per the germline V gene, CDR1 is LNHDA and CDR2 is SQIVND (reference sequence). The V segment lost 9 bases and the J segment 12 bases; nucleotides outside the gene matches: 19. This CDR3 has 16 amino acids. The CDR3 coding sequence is TGTGCCAGCACGAGCCAGCGCGGCAGGGGGCACGGACCCCTCCACTTT. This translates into CASTSQRGRGHGPLHF. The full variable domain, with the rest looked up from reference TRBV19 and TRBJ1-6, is DGGITQSPKYLFRKEGQNVTLSCEQNLNHDAMYWYRQDPGQGLRLIYYSQIVNDFQKGDIAEGYSVSREKKESFPLTVTSAQKNPTAFYLCASTSQRGRGHGPLHFGNGTRLTVT.

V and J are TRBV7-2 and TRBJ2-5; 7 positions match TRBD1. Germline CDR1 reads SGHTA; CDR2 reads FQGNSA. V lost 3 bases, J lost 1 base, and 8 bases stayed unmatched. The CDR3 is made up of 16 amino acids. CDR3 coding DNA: TGTGCCAGCAGCTTCGGACAGGTCAGGTCCCAAGAGACCCAGTACTTC. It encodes CASSFGQVRSQETQYF.

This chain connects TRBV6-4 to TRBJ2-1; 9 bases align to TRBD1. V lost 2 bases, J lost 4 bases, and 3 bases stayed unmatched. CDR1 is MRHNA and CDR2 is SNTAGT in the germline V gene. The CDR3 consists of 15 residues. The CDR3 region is CASSDTGTGYNEQFF. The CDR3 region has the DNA TGTGCCAGCAGTGACACCGGGACAGGGTACAATGAGCAGTTCTTC.